This T cell receptor (beta chain) appears in the sequencing data of a study of blood T cell repertoires in COVID-19 (dated by TCRdb to the early 2020s). Looking at the study overall: Samples from collaborators originated in the United States, Italy and Spain and spanned both the acute and convalescent phases of COVID-19. Where available, HLA class I and class II types were taken from metadata supplied by the sample provider and were not determined by assay-based typing. The prospective study material was composed of cDNA or gDNA derived from T cells, B-cell-depleted T cells, or PBMCs. Nearly every sample came with metadata listing a de-identified subject ID, COVID-19 status, age in years and sex. The repertoires were released in a freely available public database meant as a resource for research on the immune response to SARS-CoV-2. The samples were drawn from the first 160 participants of the ongoing ImmuneRACE study and from 1,200 or so subjects provided by 6 global collaborators. Subjects who had been exposed to COVID-19, were actively infected with it, or had recovered from it provided the deeply sampled blood TCRbeta repertoires that made up the dataset. Summary of the overall study and its limitations: Clinical and demographic metadata were provided uncurated, with the amount varying by source and participant.

At one collaborating source in Seattle, patients were enrolled during active infection and were followed longitudinally through the course of disease. Whole blood was collected in K2EDTA tubes by collaborating institutions according to the institutions' own protocols. For TCRbeta analysis, collaborators shipped samples in one of three forms: frozen whole blood, isolated PBMCs, or DNA extracted from either of those sample types. The germline V gene (reference sequence) specifies SGHKS as CDR1 and YYEKEE as CDR2. There are 15 amino acids in the CDR3, from cysteine to phenylalanine inclusive. Just CDR3 DNA is preserved here, 45 bases in frame from base 1. The junction carries 11 bases between V and J, which are trimmed by 4 bases and 0 bases respectively. As regards this clone: Its antigen has not been determined. Nothing much larger sits one base from this clone, and base qualities are not available.

The immunoSEQ Assay, a bias-controlled multiplex PCR, was used to amplify TCRbeta CDR3 regions from genomic DNA. The authors' pipeline ran thus. Nucleated cell counts per sample were estimated from amplification of reference gene primers within the assay. Sequence reads were collapsed and filtered to measure the absolute abundance of every unique TCRbeta CDR3 rearrangement. For each sample, productive Simpson clonality was calculated by taking the square root of Simpson's diversity index across productive rearrangements. TCRdb re-hosts the immuneACCESS table, in-frame sequences only. Its copies lack some clones; in the studies checked, an unresolved V gene accounts for under half of them, and the cause for the rest is not known. V, J and clone size derive from that table, while D and trimming were established from the DNA sequence. The sample contains a few hundred thousand clones, almost 90% of them found a single time. The ten largest make up approximately 0.98% of the sample.

The clonotype comes from a woman aged 35 to 49 with COVID-19, enrolled during active disease. The sequence links TRBV5-5 to TRBJ1-3, and possibly TRBD1, on 6 matching bases. Specimen: peripheral blood. The CDR3 has the sequence CASSQQGFSGNTIYF. The DNA sequence reads TGTGCCAGCAGCCAACAGGGTTTCTCTGGAAACACCATATATTTT.